The 16 T cell receptor beta chains presented below share a single source sample, sequenced in a study of cytomegalovirus exposure and HLA in healthy donors. The PCR had 60 Vbeta and 13 Jbeta primers. TCRdb's table, derived via immunoSEQ multiplex PCR, lists solely in-frame clones and lacks some. The sample has 130,000 or so clones; 75% to 85% are singletons. Sequencing was performed on PBMCs. These receptors all stem from a young woman in good health and CMV-seropositive.

J is TRBJ2-7 and V is TRBV27, with D possibly TRBD2 on 5 matching bases. CDR3 length equals 14 residues. Germline CDR1 and CDR2: MNHEY and SMNVEV (reference sequence). Trimming removed 5 bases at V and 4 bases at J, with 15 bases between. DNA for the CDR3: TGTGCCAGCAGTCCCCAAATGGACTTTTACGAGCAGTACTTC. This codes for CASSPQMDFYEQYF.

This clone was picked up one time. V usage is TRBV6-4 and J usage is TRBJ2-7; TRBD2 is a possible D gene (6 bases). In germline, CDR1 is MRHNA, CDR2 SNTAGT. This CDR3 is 14 amino acids long. Trimming cost V 3 bases and J 4 bases, with 13 bases left between them. DNA of the CDR3: TGTGCCAGCAGTGATCGGGGGAGCGATTACGAGCAGTACTTC. Translating it yields CASSDRGSDYEQYF.

This rearrangement joins TRBV21-1 to TRBJ1-2. TRBV21-1 is described as a pseudogene. The CDR3 spans 12 residues. DNA of the CDR3: TGTGCCAGCAGCGAGGAGGGAGGAGGCTACACCTTC. Protein: CASSEEGGGYTF.

The chain uses TRBV6-5 and TRBJ1-1; a weak D match, TRBD1 (5 bases). CDR1 and CDR2 (germline): MNHEY, SVGAGI. V dropped 5 bases and J dropped 3 bases, with 16 bases sitting between them. This CDR3 contains 15 residues. The CDR3 here is CASSRGGKGDTEAFF. For the CDR3, the DNA is TGTGCCAGCAGTCGGGGGGGGAAAGGGGACACTGAAGCTTTCTTT.

This clone has just a few counts. V usage is TRBV6-1 and J usage is TRBJ2-7, with 9 bases that match TRBD2. CDR1 MNHNS and CDR2 SASEGT come from the germline V gene. V lost 5 bases to trimming and J lost 3 bases; unmatched junction nucleotides: 5. The CDR3 spans 14 residues. CDR3 residues: CASSILAGDYEQYF. The CDR3, as DNA: TGTGCCAGCAGTATATTAGCGGGGGACTACGAGCAGTACTTC.

This chain connects TRBV7-9 to TRBJ2-3; a possible D gene is TRBD2 (7 bases). This CDR3 is built from 15 residues. Deletions cut 5 bases from V and 3 bases from J, with 15 bases between. Germline values: CDR1 SEHNR, CDR2 FQNEAQ (reference sequence). The CDR3: CASSPSGGGTDTQYF. The CDR3 bases are TGTGCCAGCAGCCCCTCGGGGGGCGGGACAGATACGCAGTATTTT.

The rearrangement uses TRBV18 and TRBJ1-1, with a tentative D call TRBD1 (5 bases). The CDR3 runs to 14 residues. V dropped 2 bases and J dropped 0 bases, with 7 bases sitting between them. In germline, CDR1 is KGHSH, CDR2 LQKENI. The CDR3 region has the DNA TGTGCCAGCTCACCAGAAGGGGTGAACACTGAAGCTTTCTTT. Protein product: CASSPEGVNTEAFF. The variable domain in full, completed from reference TRBV18 and TRBJ1-1, reads NAGVMQNPRHLVRRRGQEARLRCSPMKGHSHVYWYRQLPEEGLKFMVYLQKENIIDESGMPKERFSAEFPKEGPSILRIQQVVRGDSAAYFCASSPEGVNTEAFFGQGTRLTVV.

The genes are TRBV10-2 and TRBJ1-1, with 11 bases aligning to TRBD1. Germline CDR1 WSHSY, CDR2 SAAADI. The CDR3 covers 17 residues. The junction had 5 bases not matched to a gene; V was cut back by 0 bases and J by 2 bases. The CDR3 DNA follows: TGCGCCAGCAGTGAGTCAGGACAGGGGGCATATAACACTGAAGCTTTCTTT. Translation: CASSESGQGAYNTEAFF.

The V call is TRBV5-4, the J call TRBJ2-1, with 9 bases lining up with TRBD1. J was trimmed by 9 bases and V by 4 bases; bases with no gene match: 14. The CDR3 consists of 16 residues. Germline CDR1 is SGHNT and CDR2 is YYREEE (reference sequence). DNA of the CDR3: TGTGCCAGCAGCCGTAAAACAGGGGGCGTAATCGGTGAGCAGTTCTTC. It codes for CASSRKTGGVIGEQFF.

J is TRBJ1-5 and V is TRBV19; 9 nucleotides line up with TRBD1. J lost 6 bases, V lost 4 bases, and 4 bases had no gene match. CDR1 is LNHDA and CDR2 is SQIVND in the germline V gene (reference sequence). The CDR3 contains 14 residues. Here the CDR3 reads CASSTGQGFQPQHF. The CDR3 bases are TGTGCCAGTAGTACGGGACAGGGTTTTCAGCCCCAGCATTTT.

The chain recombines TRBV29-1 with TRBJ2-1, with 14 bases lining up with TRBD2. CDR3 size: 17 residues. V gave up 3 bases and J gave up 4 bases; unmatched junction bases: 8. Germline loops: CDR1 SQVTM, CDR2 ANQGSEA. For the CDR3, the DNA is TGCAGCGTTGAGCGAGGACTAGCGGGGGGCCCATACAATGAGCAGTTCTTC. This sequence encodes CSVERGLAGGPYNEQFF.

The genes are TRBV6-1 and TRBJ2-5; no clear D. Germline V gene lookup returns CDR1 MNHNS and CDR2 SASEGT. V was cut by 4 bases and J by 5 bases, with 14 bases left in between. This CDR3 has 14 amino acids. In DNA, the CDR3 is TGTGCCAGCAGTGGGCCCCCAATCCAGGAGACCCAGTACTTC. Translation: CASSGPPIQETQYF.

This rearrangement joins TRBV6-5 to TRBJ1-2; 9 bases map to TRBD1. The CDR3 consists of 13 residues. V was pared by 8 bases and J by 5 bases, with 6 bases of the junction left unmatched. The germline V gene encodes CDR1 MNHEY and CDR2 SVGAGI. CDR3 bases: TGTGCCAGCCGGGACAGGGACTTATATGGCTACACCTTC. It is translated as CASRDRDLYGYTF.

The rearrangement joins TRBV13 to TRBJ2-3, with a possible D match to TRBD2 (6 bases). Trimming left V 2 bases short and J 4 bases short, with 13 bases between. Germline lookup yields CDR1 PRHDT and CDR2 FYEKMQ (reference sequence). This CDR3 is built from 15 residues. CDR3 nucleotide sequence: TGTGCCAGCAGCTTAAGGGCAGGGAGGCCAGATACGCAGTATTTT. Translation: CASSLRAGRPDTQYF. Together with reference TRBV13 and TRBJ2-3, the CDR3 gives the full variable domain: AAGVIQSPRHLIKEKRETATLKCYPIPRHDTVYWYQQGPGQDPQFLISFYEKMQSDKGSIPDRFSAQQFSDYHSELNMSSLELGDSALYFCASSLRAGRPDTQYFGPGTRLTVL.

The chain employs TRBV11-2 and TRBJ2-3, with D maybe TRBD2 (6 bases). V was pared by 6 bases and J by 6 bases, with 13 bases between. In germline, CDR1 is SGHAT, CDR2 FQNNGV. This CDR3 is 13 amino acids long. DNA of the CDR3: TGTGCCAGCAGAACCGGGGGAGCGGATACGCAGTATTTT. It encodes CASRTGGADTQYF.

The rearrangement joins TRBV13 to TRBJ2-3, with TRBD2 identical over 11 bases. V dropped 0 bases and J dropped 6; count of bases not matched to a gene: 11. Germline loops: CDR1 PRHDT, CDR2 FYEKMQ (reference sequence). CDR3 length: 18 amino acids. This chain's CDR3 is CASSLGFLAGGPGDTQYF. CDR3 DNA sequence: TGTGCCAGCAGCTTAGGGTTTTTAGCGGGGGGGCCGGGGGATACGCAGTATTTT.